This TCR beta chain originates from a study of T-cell reconstitution after alpha-beta-depleted transplantation in children. It was with unique molecular identifiers that the TCRbeta library was prepared. Via MiXCR, TCRdb re-called the PCR reads, giving one row per CDR3 protein. The sample lists about 360,000 distinct CDR3 sequences; 13% were seen once. This clonotype occurred a few times. Deletions cut 0 bases from V and 3 bases from J, with 15 bases between. Germline V gene sequence: CDR1 LNHNV, CDR2 YYDKDF (reference sequence). This CDR3 spans 16 amino acids. The receptor was derived from a human donor who donated a stem cell graft to a child with Fanconi anemia. This material consisted of PBMCs, taken from the stem cell graft. J is TRBJ2-7 and V is TRBV15; D is uncertain. The CDR3 DNA is TGTGCCACCAGCAGAGATAAGGGCAGCCGTGTCTACGAGCAGTACTTC. Translating gives CATSRDKGSRVYEQYF.